This T cell receptor beta chain was captured by sequencing in a study of cytomegalovirus exposure and HLA in healthy donors. There are 13 residues in the CDR3. After removal of 3 bases from V and 5 bases from J, the junction contained 3 bases not matched to a gene. Germline assignment: CDR1 SGHRS and CDR2 YFSETQ. TCRdb keeps only in-frame clones here, not all; method: immunoSEQ multiplex PCR. The sample carries about 240,000 clones, approximately 83% recorded once. This chain links TRBV5-1 with TRBJ2-5, with TRBD2 matching 8 bases. Sequencing used PBMCs. The receptor was derived from a woman aged 30 to 39 in good health and CMV-seropositive. The CDR3 region has the DNA TGCGCCAGCAGCTGGATAGCGGGGGAGACCCAGTACTTC. It yields the protein CASSWIAGETQYF. Full variable domain (outside the CDR3, taken from reference TRBV5-1 and TRBJ2-5): KAGVTQTPRYLIKTRGQQVTLSCSPISGHRSVSWYQQTPGQGLQFLFEYFSETQRNKGNFPGRFSGRQFSNSRSEMNVSTLELGDSALYLCASSWIAGETQYFGPGTRLLVL.